Below are 15 T cell receptor beta chains sequenced from a single sample in a study of blood T cell repertoires in COVID-19. Only in-frame clones appear in the TCRdb table, and some are missing; sequencing was by immunoSEQ multiplex PCR. The table lists approximately 36,000 clones, 85% to 90% of them singletons. Sequenced input: peripheral blood. These receptors were taken from a man in his sixties with active or convalescent COVID-19.

The chain has TRBV5-5 and TRBJ2-3; 7 nucleotides match TRBD2. Trimming cost V 0 bases and J 0 bases; bases outside gene matches: 10. The CDR3 consists of 18 residues. Looked up from germline, CDR1 is SGHKS and CDR2 is YYEKEE (reference sequence). Here the CDR3 reads CASSLAFRLAESTDTQYF. Written as DNA, the CDR3 is TGTGCCAGCAGCTTGGCCTTTAGGCTAGCGGAAAGCACAGATACGCAGTATTTT.

In DNA form, the CDR3 reads TGTGCCAGTAGTCCGATAGGACAGGTTGGTGACTATGGCTACACCTTC. Translated, it gives CASSPIGQVGDYGYTF. The chain links TRBV19 to TRBJ1-2; 7 bases match TRBD1. The CDR3 has 16 amino acids. V lost 5 bases to trimming and J lost 3 bases; unmatched junction nucleotides: 12. Germline V CDR1 and CDR2: LNHDA, SQIVND (reference sequence).

As regards this clone: One end of the junction fails to match germline, which may point to a read error. The gene calls are TRBV3-1 (or the pseudogene TRBV3-2) and TRBJ2-7; 7 nucleotides line up with TRBD2. This CDR3 is 13 amino acids long. CDR1 and CDR2 (germline): LGHDT, YNNKEL (reference sequence). The CDR3 loop reads CASSQDWAGVNDF. The CDR3 DNA is TGTGCCAGCAGCCAAGATTGGGCGGGAGTAAATGACTTC.

J is TRBJ2-5 and V is TRBV7-6; no clear D. CDR3 size: 13 residues. Germline V gene lookup returns CDR1 SGHVS and CDR2 FNYEAQ. The V gene lost 3 bases and the J gene lost 2 bases, with 7 bases spanning the gap. CDR3 in DNA: TGTGCCAGCAGCTTTGGCCAGCAAGAGACCCAGTACTTC. It is translated as CASSFGQQETQYF.

The table lists this clone with a count of one. Relative to the germline gene, one junction end is altered; a read error may explain this. The V gene is TRBV7-2, the J gene TRBJ2-7, with 11 nucleotides matching TRBD2. The CDR3 has 14 amino acids. Germline assignment: CDR1 SGHTA and CDR2 FQGNSA. The CDR3 nucleotides are TGTGCCAGCAGCTTAGAGGGCAGACTAGCGGGGTTAAACTTC. Translated, it gives CASSLEGRLAGLNF.

This clone has just a few counts. This chain uses TRBV2 with TRBJ2-2, with D perhaps matching TRBD2 (5 bases). The V gene lost 2 bases and the J gene lost 5 bases, with 12 bases spanning the gap. The V gene's germline CDR1 is SNHLY and CDR2 FYNNEI. This CDR3 contains 15 residues. Written as DNA, the CDR3 is TGTGCCAGCAGTGAATTCGTTACGGGAACCGGGGAGCTGTTTTTT. Protein sequence: CASSEFVTGTGELFF.

This chain links TRBV4-2 with TRBJ2-5; 11 bases are shared with TRBD2. The CDR3 sequence is 16 residues long. Per germline, CDR1 LGHNA and CDR2 YNFKEQ. The trim removed 4 bases at V and 1 base at J, leaving 5 bases unmatched. Here the CDR3 DNA reads TGTGCCAGCAGCCGACGACTAGCGGGACTCCAAGAGACCCAGTACTTC. It codes for CASSRRLAGLQETQYF.

The genes are TRBV28 and TRBJ1-2; D perhaps matches TRBD1 (5 bases). Germline CDR1 is MDHEN and CDR2 is SYDVKM. V was trimmed by 4 bases and J by 7 bases, leaving 16 bases between them. The CDR3 is made up of 14 amino acids. In nucleotides, the CDR3 is TGTGCCAGCAGTTGGGCCCGGGGGGACGTTGGCTACACCTTC. This encodes CASSWARGDVGYTF.

Written as DNA, the CDR3 is TGTGCCAGCAGTACTCAGAGGGAGACCCAGTACTTC. Translated, it gives CASSTQRETQYF. J is TRBJ2-5 and V is TRBV6-1; D unclear. CDR3 length equals 12 residues. CDR1 and CDR2 (germline): MNHNS, SASEGT. V gave up 5 bases and J gave up 5 bases, with 9 bases separating them.

This rearrangement joins TRBV9 to TRBJ2-5, with D unclear. This CDR3 is built from 13 residues. Germline lookup yields CDR1 SGDLS and CDR2 YYNGEE. Trimming took 4 bases from V and 0 from J, leaving 7 bases between them. The CDR3 region is CASSPRYQETQYF. DNA of the CDR3: TGTGCCAGCAGCCCCCGGTACCAAGAGACCCAGTACTTC.

CDR3 region: CASSLNRDTQYF. CDR3 DNA sequence: TGTGCCAGCAGCCTGAACAGGGATACGCAGTATTTT. The chain combines TRBV5-8 with TRBJ2-3; D is perhaps TRBD1 (5 bases). The germline V gene has CDR1 SGHTS and CDR2 YDEGEE. The V and J ends lost 4 bases and 6 bases respectively, with 9 bases between them. The CDR3 covers 12 residues.

The chain is built from TRBV7-2 and TRBJ2-1; 9 bases map to TRBD2. Germline V CDR1 and CDR2: SGHTA, FQGNSA. The CDR3 totals 13 residues. After removal of 3 bases from V and 15 bases from J, the junction contained 9 bases not matched to a gene. CDR3 DNA: TGTGCCAGCAGCTTGTGGTTGCGGGAGGGAATGTTCTTC. The encoded protein is CASSLWLREGMFF.

The chain carries TRBV2 and TRBJ1-1; maybe TRBD1 (5 bases). Germline values: CDR1 SNHLY, CDR2 FYNNEI. This CDR3 contains 13 residues. The V end was cut by 6 bases, the J end by 1 base, with 9 bases between. CDR3 protein: CASRDQGNTEAFF. The CDR3 nucleotides are TGTGCCAGCAGGGACCAGGGGAACACTGAAGCTTTCTTT.

The chain combines TRBV3-1 (or the pseudogene TRBV3-2) with TRBJ2-2; TRBD2 is a possible D gene (5 bases). This CDR3 is built from 17 residues. V gave up 4 bases and J gave up 2 bases, with 17 bases separating them. Germline V gives CDR1 LGHDT, CDR2 YNNKEL (reference sequence). CDR3 nucleotides: TGTGCCAGCAGCCCCATAGGTTGGCGGGCAAACACCGGGGAGCTGTTTTTT. It translates to CASSPIGWRANTGELFF.

This chain links TRBV7-9 with TRBJ2-1; D is undetermined. Germline assignment: CDR1 SEHNR and CDR2 FQNEAQ (reference sequence). V lost 5 bases to trimming and J lost 5 bases, with 13 bases between them. The CDR3 is 14 residues long. As DNA, the CDR3 is TGTGCCAGCAGCCCCCAGCAGCGTCACAATGAGCAGTTCTTC. Residues: CASSPQQRHNEQFF.